Presented here are 32 T cell receptor beta chains from one specimen sequenced in a study of blood T cell repertoires in COVID-19. The assay was immunoSEQ multiplex PCR, and TCRdb's table has in-frame clones only and misses some. This table has tens of thousands of clones, 80% to 90% appearing once. The sequenced sample consisted of peripheral blood. The receptors were sampled from a human donor with active COVID-19. The donor label of this sample is uncertain.

This chain connects TRBV7-3 to TRBJ2-2, with D maybe TRBD1 (5 bases). Germline V CDR1 and CDR2: SGHTA, FQGTGA. V was pared by 2 bases and J by 6 bases, with 13 bases between. CDR3 length equals 15 residues. CDR3 bases: TGTGCCAGCAGCTTAGTTTCAGGGTGGCCCGGGGAGCTGTTTTTT. This codes for CASSLVSGWPGELFF.

This clone has just one count. The J gene is TRBJ1-6, the V gene TRBV6-5, with a weak D call TRBD1 (5 bases). Per germline, CDR1 MNHEY and CDR2 SVGAGI. With 4 bases removed from V and 10 bases from J, the gap between germline ends came to 17 bases. The CDR3 length is 15 residues. CDR3 protein: CASSSRAGEGSPLHF. The CDR3 DNA is TGTGCCAGCAGTTCCCGAGCGGGGGAAGGGTCACCCCTCCACTTT.

V and J are TRBV6-2 or TRBV6-3 and TRBJ2-7; 9 nucleotides line up with TRBD2. The germline CDR1 and CDR2 sequences are MNHEY and SVGEGT. The CDR3 totals 15 residues. Trimming at V came to 2 bases and at J to 7 bases, leaving 9 bases not matched to a gene. In DNA, the CDR3 is TGTGCCAGCAGTTACGACGGCGGGAGGGCTGGGGAGCAGTACTTC. Translated: CASSYDGGRAGEQYF.

The J gene is TRBJ2-2, the V gene TRBV7-3; D remains ambiguous. V dropped 1 base and J dropped 6 bases, with 6 bases sitting between them. Germline CDR1 SGHTA, CDR2 FQGTGA. The CDR3 runs 13 residues. The CDR3 is CASSLIIPGELFF. For the CDR3, the DNA is TGTGCCAGCAGCTTAATTATCCCCGGGGAGCTGTTTTTT. Looking up the rest from reference TRBV7-3 and TRBJ2-2 gives the full variable domain: GAGVSQTPSNKVTEKGKYVELRCDPISGHTALYWYRQSLGQGPEFLIYFQGTGAADDSGLPNDRFFAVRPEGSVSTLKIQRTERGDSAVYLCASSLIIPGELFFGEGSRLTVL.

The rearrangement links TRBV11-1 to TRBJ1-1; TRBD1 matches at 9 bases. Per the germline V gene, CDR1 is SGHAT and CDR2 is FQDESV (reference sequence). V dropped 5 bases and J dropped 10; count of bases not matched to a gene: 8. The CDR3 spans 13 residues. As DNA, the CDR3 is TGTGCCAGCAGCCACGGACAGGGGAGGGGAGCTTTCTTT. This encodes CASSHGQGRGAFF.

This chain connects TRBV30 to TRBJ2-7; a possible D gene is TRBD2 (6 bases). CDR1 GTSNPN and CDR2 SVGIG come from the germline V gene (reference sequence). V was clipped by 1 base and J by 6 bases, with 16 bases between them. The CDR3 contains 14 residues. The CDR3 protein is CAWSGGTPLSEQYF. The CDR3, as DNA: TGTGCCTGGAGTGGGGGGACTCCTCTATCCGAGCAGTACTTC.

This chain connects TRBV29-1 to TRBJ2-7, with D tentatively TRBD1 (6 bases). Per germline, CDR1 SQVTM and CDR2 ANQGSEA. The CDR3 loop spans 15 amino acids. The V gene lost 1 base and the J gene lost 6 bases, with 19 bases spanning the gap. The CDR3 sequence: CSVEVRGKVGSEQYF. Here the CDR3 DNA reads TGCAGCGTTGAAGTGAGGGGGAAAGTGGGGAGCGAGCAGTACTTC.

This rearrangement joins TRBV2 to TRBJ2-1, with unresolved D. Germline V gives CDR1 SNHLY, CDR2 FYNNEI. The V and J ends lost 1 base and 7 bases respectively, with 11 bases between them. This CDR3 comprises 14 residues. The CDR3 sequence: CASSEGLVKNEQFF. The DNA for the CDR3 is TGTGCCAGCAGTGAAGGTCTAGTAAAGAATGAGCAGTTCTTC.

This clone was seen a single time. The rearrangement joins TRBV7-9 to TRBJ2-1; TRBD2 matches at 8 bases. Germline trimming cut 0 bases from V and 7 bases from J; bases unmatched to any gene: 11. Germline V gene data show CDR1 as SEHNR and CDR2 as FQNEAQ (reference sequence). The CDR3 has 17 amino acids. The CDR3 region has the DNA TGTGCCAGCAGCTTAGCGATTGTAGCGGGAAGGGGTAATGAGCAGTTCTTC. Translated: CASSLAIVAGRGNEQFF.

DNA for the CDR3: TGCGCCAGCAGCTTGATGGCAGGGCAACAGCCCCAGCATTTT. Its translation is CASSLMAGQQPQHF. The genes are TRBV5-1 and TRBJ1-5; D is possibly TRBD1 (5 bases). The CDR3 has 14 amino acids. Germline CDR1 and CDR2: SGHRS and YFSETQ. The germline V and J ends were trimmed by 1 base and 7 bases, with 12 bases remaining between them.

This rearrangement joins TRBV28 to TRBJ1-5; TRBD1 matches 8 bases. Germline CDR1 reads MDHEN; CDR2 reads SYDVKM. The CDR3 consists of 14 residues. V shed 3 bases, J shed 8 bases, and the junction held 6 bases outside the gene matches. The CDR3 DNA sequence: TGTGCCAGCAGTTTTCAGGACAGGGATAAGCCCCAGCATTTT. Translating gives CASSFQDRDKPQHF.

The genes are TRBV6-5 and TRBJ1-5; weak D call: TRBD1 (6 bases). The germline V gene encodes CDR1 MNHEY and CDR2 SVGAGI. The CDR3 spans 14 residues. V was pared by 6 bases and J by 3 bases, with 12 bases between. CDR3 DNA: TGTGCCAGCAGGCCCGGACAGAACAATCAGCCCCAGCATTTT. It translates to CASRPGQNNQPQHF.

There are a few counts of this clone. V gene TRBV20-1 combines with J gene TRBJ2-3; 10 nucleotides match TRBD2. With 3 bases clipped from V and 1 base from J, the junction kept 4 bases outside the gene matches. In germline, CDR1 is DFQATT, CDR2 SNEGSKA (reference sequence). CDR3 length: 15 residues. The CDR3 bases are TGCAGTGCTAGTTTCGGGACTAGCGGCACAGATACGCAGTATTTT. Translating it yields CSASFGTSGTDTQYF.

The chain has TRBV3-1 (or the pseudogene TRBV3-2) and TRBJ2-7, with a weak D call TRBD2 (5 bases). The V end was cut by 1 base, the J end by 2 bases, with 9 bases between. CDR3 size: 14 residues. Germline V CDR1 and CDR2: LGHDT, YNNKEL (reference sequence). In DNA form, the CDR3 reads TGTGCCAGCAGCCAAGTACTAGTCCCCTACGAGCAGTACTTC. Translating gives CASSQVLVPYEQYF.

This chain connects TRBV6-5 to TRBJ2-5; tentatively, D is TRBD1 (6 bases). The CDR3 is 14 residues long. The ends were cut back, 2 bases at V and 1 base at J, with 8 bases in the middle. Germline V lookup: CDR1 MNHEY, CDR2 SVGAGI. This CDR3 reads CASSYGGSQETQYF. Here the CDR3 DNA reads TGTGCCAGCAGTTACGGGGGCAGCCAAGAGACCCAGTACTTC.

The rearrangement uses TRBV29-1 and TRBJ2-3; 8 bases match TRBD1. This CDR3 has 14 amino acids. The V segment lost 7 bases and the J segment 1 base; nucleotides outside the gene matches: 7. CDR1 SQVTM and CDR2 ANQGSEA come from the germline V gene. For the CDR3, the DNA is TGCAGCGGCCAAGGGACAGGCCGCACAGATACGCAGTATTTT. This encodes CSGQGTGRTDTQYF.

V is TRBV19 and J is TRBJ2-5; 11 bases agree with TRBD2. CDR1 is LNHDA and CDR2 is SQIVND in the germline V gene (reference sequence). J was trimmed by 5 bases and V by 5 bases; bases with no gene match: 13. The CDR3 has 17 residues. For the CDR3, the DNA is TGTGCCAGTAGTGGGCGGAAACTAGCGGGAGTTACGGAGACCCAGTACTTC. Its protein product is CASSGRKLAGVTETQYF.

This clone is a singleton in its sample. This chain joins TRBV25-1 and TRBJ2-5, with 10 positions matching TRBD2. Trimming at V came to 3 bases and at J to 4 bases, leaving 5 bases not matched to a gene. CDR1 MGHDK and CDR2 SYGVNS come from the germline V gene. The CDR3 loop spans 15 amino acids. In nucleotides, the CDR3 is TGTGCCAGCAGTGAGTTCCTAGCGGGAGCAGAGACCCAGTACTTC. It codes for CASSEFLAGAETQYF.

The gene calls are TRBV7-8 and TRBJ2-6; 7 bases match TRBD1. The germline V gene encodes CDR1 SGHVS and CDR2 FQNEAQ. The CDR3 is 16 residues long. V was clipped by 4 bases and J by 2 bases; unmatched bases: 5. The CDR3 DNA reads as TGTGCCAGCAGCTACCGACAGGGCCCTGGGGCCAACGTCCTGACTTTC. Translating gives CASSYRQGPGANVLTF.

The J gene is TRBJ2-1, the V gene TRBV7-3; 10 bases are a match to TRBD2. Germline V lookup: CDR1 SGHTA, CDR2 FQGTGA. V gave up 1 base and J gave up 7 bases; unmatched junction bases: 4. This CDR3 is 15 amino acids long. The CDR3 is CASSLIAGGTNEQFF. CDR3 nucleotides: TGTGCCAGCAGCTTAATAGCGGGAGGAACGAATGAGCAGTTCTTC.

The V call is TRBV3-1 (or the pseudogene TRBV3-2), the J call TRBJ1-2; 8 bases align to TRBD1. Germline CDR1 is LGHDT and CDR2 is YNNKEL (reference sequence). The ends lost 3 bases at V and 7 bases at J; junction bases unmatched: 7. This CDR3 comprises 14 residues. The CDR3 reads CASSQQTGVGGYTF. Here the CDR3 DNA reads TGTGCCAGCAGCCAGCAGACAGGGGTTGGTGGCTACACCTTC.

This clone was picked up one time. The rearrangement links TRBV10-3 to TRBJ2-7; TRBD2 might be the D (5 bases). This CDR3 has 12 residues. The germline CDR1 and CDR2 sequences are ENHRY and SYGVKD. V was pared by 8 bases and J by 0 bases, with 8 bases between. The CDR3 nucleotides read TGTGCCATCGGAGGCTTCTCCTACGAGCAGTACTTC. Amino acid sequence: CAIGGFSYEQYF.

This clone occurred once. The chain is built from TRBV12-2 and TRBJ2-3; the table's TRBD1 call for D was not verified on the DNA. TRBV12-2 is termed a pseudogene. The CDR3 is made up of 16 amino acids. Here the CDR3 reads CASRLGARGFTDTQYF. CDR3 sequence (DNA): TGTGCAAGTCGCCTCGGCGCCAGGGGGTTCACAGATACGCAGTATTTT.

The chain has TRBV13 and TRBJ1-2, with 11 bases matching TRBD1. The CDR3 is 16 amino acids. Per germline, CDR1 PRHDT and CDR2 FYEKMQ (reference sequence). Trimming took 5 bases from V and 4 from J; bases not matched to a gene: 9. CDR3 residues: CASSNPGQGVSYGYTF. The CDR3 DNA follows: TGTGCCAGCAGCAACCCGGGACAGGGGGTTTCCTATGGCTACACCTTC.

The chain combines TRBV28 with TRBJ2-7; weak D call: TRBD2 (5 bases). Trimming took off 6 bases at V and 5 bases at J, with 20 bases between the two ends. Germline V CDR1 and CDR2: MDHEN, SYDVKM. The CDR3 length is 15 residues. The chain's CDR3 is CASSQGAVEGHEQYF. The DNA for the CDR3 is TGTGCCAGCAGCCAAGGAGCGGTCGAAGGGCACGAGCAGTACTTC.

The chain uses TRBV19 and TRBJ1-5; D perhaps matches TRBD1 (5 bases). Germline CDR1 reads LNHDA; CDR2 reads SQIVND (reference sequence). The CDR3 has 16 residues. The V end was cut by 3 bases, the J end by 6 bases, with 18 bases between. The DNA of the CDR3 is TGTGCCAGTAGTATTCTGTCCGGGGGTCGCGGTCAGCCCCAGCATTTT. Protein product: CASSILSGGRGQPQHF. The full variable domain, completed using reference TRBV19 and TRBJ1-5, is DGGITQSPKYLFRKEGQNVTLSCEQNLNHDAMYWYRQDPGQGLRLIYYSQIVNDFQKGDIAEGYSVSREKKESFPLTVTSAQKNPTAFYLCASSILSGGRGQPQHFGDGTRLSIL.

The CDR3 region is CASSQGASGVYNEQFF. The CDR3 DNA reads as TGCGCCAGCAGCCAAGGCGCTAGCGGGGTATACAATGAGCAGTTCTTC. The chain links TRBV4-1 to TRBJ2-1, with 9 bases matching TRBD2. Germline V gene sequence: CDR1 MGHRA, CDR2 YSYEKL. This CDR3 is built from 16 residues. Losses at the gene ends were 1 base for V and 4 bases for J; bases not matched to a gene: 5.

Worth noting for this clone: One junction end disagrees with the germline gene, perhaps due to a read error. The chain has TRBV7-2 and TRBJ2-7, with 9 nucleotides matching TRBD2. The CDR3 is made up of 15 amino acids. CDR1 and CDR2 from the germline V gene are SGHTA and FQGNSA. The CDR3 DNA follows: TGTGCCAGCAGATTAGAGGGACTAGCCCCCTACGAGCAGTACTTC. Its protein product is CASRLEGLAPYEQYF.

The CDR3 coding sequence is TGTGCCAGCAGCGTAACTCCCTCCTACGAGCAGTACTTC. As protein: CASSVTPSYEQYF. This rearrangement joins TRBV9 to TRBJ2-7, with D unclear. Germline V gene sequence: CDR1 SGDLS, CDR2 YYNGEE. The length of the CDR3 is 13 residues. Deletions cut 1 base from V and 0 bases from J, with 5 bases between.

The V call is TRBV5-1, the J call TRBJ2-5; the D is unclear. This CDR3 has 12 amino acids. The germline V gene has CDR1 SGHRS and CDR2 YFSETQ. Trimming stripped 2 bases from V and 2 bases from J, with 4 bases between. The CDR3 here is CASSFLQETQYF. As DNA, the CDR3 is TGCGCCAGCAGCTTCTTACAAGAGACCCAGTACTTC.

This chain connects TRBV12-3 or TRBV12-4 to TRBJ2-1; 8 positions agree with TRBD2. V dropped 6 bases and J dropped 6; count of bases not matched to a gene: 4. CDR3 length: 13 amino acids. In nucleotides, the CDR3 is TGTGCCAGCAGGGGACTAGGGGCCAATGAGCAGTTCTTC. Protein sequence: CASRGLGANEQFF.

The chain has TRBV18 and TRBJ2-3; D perhaps matches TRBD1 (5 bases). Trimming left V 4 bases short and J 0 bases short, with 14 bases between. Looked up from germline, CDR1 is KGHSH and CDR2 is LQKENI. This CDR3 contains 16 residues. As DNA, the CDR3 is TGTGCCAGCTCACTAGACAGAGGCTCTAGCACAGATACGCAGTATTTT. This sequence encodes CASSLDRGSSTDTQYF. Filled out from reference TRBV18 and TRBJ2-3, the complete variable domain reads NAGVMQNPRHLVRRRGQEARLRCSPMKGHSHVYWYRQLPEEGLKFMVYLQKENIIDESGMPKERFSAEFPKEGPSILRIQQVVRGDSAAYFCASSLDRGSSTDTQYFGPGTRLTVL.